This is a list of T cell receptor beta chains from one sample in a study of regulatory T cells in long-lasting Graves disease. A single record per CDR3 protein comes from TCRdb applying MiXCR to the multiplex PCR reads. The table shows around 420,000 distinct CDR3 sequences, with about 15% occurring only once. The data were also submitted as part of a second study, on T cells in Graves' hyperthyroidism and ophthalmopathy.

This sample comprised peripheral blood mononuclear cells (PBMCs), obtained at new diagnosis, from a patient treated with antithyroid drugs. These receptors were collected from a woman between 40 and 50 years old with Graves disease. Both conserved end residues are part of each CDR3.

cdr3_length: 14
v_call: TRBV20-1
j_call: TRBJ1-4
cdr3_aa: CSARRQGLSEKLFF

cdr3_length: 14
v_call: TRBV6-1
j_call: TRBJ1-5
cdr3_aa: CASGKGQGEQPQHF

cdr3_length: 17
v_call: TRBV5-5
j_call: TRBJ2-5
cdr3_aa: CASSFGTSGRGEETQYF

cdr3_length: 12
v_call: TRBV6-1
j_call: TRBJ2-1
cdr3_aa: CASSPFFNEQFF

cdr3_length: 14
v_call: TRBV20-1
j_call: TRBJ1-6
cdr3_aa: CSASMHRLNSPLHF

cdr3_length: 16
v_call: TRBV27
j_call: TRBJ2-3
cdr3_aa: CASSLKGGASTDTQYF

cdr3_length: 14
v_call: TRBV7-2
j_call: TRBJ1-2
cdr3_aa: CASSLDWGVRGYTF

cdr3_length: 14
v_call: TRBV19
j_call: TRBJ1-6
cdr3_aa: CASSVTGGNSPLHF

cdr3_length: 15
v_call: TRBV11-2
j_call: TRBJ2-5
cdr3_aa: CASSHMTGSGETQYF

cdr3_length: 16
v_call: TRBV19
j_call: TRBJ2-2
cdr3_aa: CASSIGLAGRTGELFF

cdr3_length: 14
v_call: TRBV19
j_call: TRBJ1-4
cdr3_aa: CASRTTGGNEKLFF

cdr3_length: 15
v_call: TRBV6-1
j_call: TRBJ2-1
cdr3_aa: CASRDWTSGIDEQFF

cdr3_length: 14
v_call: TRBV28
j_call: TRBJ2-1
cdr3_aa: CASSLPISYNEQFF

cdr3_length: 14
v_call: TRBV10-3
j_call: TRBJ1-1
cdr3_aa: CAISVDRGGTEAFF

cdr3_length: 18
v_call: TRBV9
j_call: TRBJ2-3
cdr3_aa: CASSVATTWVGGTDTQYF

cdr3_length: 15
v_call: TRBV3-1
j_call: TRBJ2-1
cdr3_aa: CASSQGWTGFGEQFF

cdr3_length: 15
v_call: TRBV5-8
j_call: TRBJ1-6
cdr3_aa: CASSLRDSYNSPLHF

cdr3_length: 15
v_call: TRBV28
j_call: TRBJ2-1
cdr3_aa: CASSPTSGRDNEQFF

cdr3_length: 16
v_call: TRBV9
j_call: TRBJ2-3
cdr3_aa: CASSTLAEASTDTQYF

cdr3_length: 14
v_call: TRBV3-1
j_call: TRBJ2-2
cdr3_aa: CASSQGDSIFKLFF

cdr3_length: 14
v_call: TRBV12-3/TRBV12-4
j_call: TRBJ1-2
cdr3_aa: CASSIQGANYGYTF

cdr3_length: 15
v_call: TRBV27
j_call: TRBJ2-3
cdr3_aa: CASSRDRQFTDTQYF

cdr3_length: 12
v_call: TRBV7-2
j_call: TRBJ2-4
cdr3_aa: CASNAQGGIQYF

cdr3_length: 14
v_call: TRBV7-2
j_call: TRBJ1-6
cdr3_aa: CASSWDPSASPLHF

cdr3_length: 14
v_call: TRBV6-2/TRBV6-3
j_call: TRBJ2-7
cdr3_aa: CASSYGGGRNEQYF

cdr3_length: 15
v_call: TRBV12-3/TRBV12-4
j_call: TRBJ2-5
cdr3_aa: CASSRETGMGETQYF

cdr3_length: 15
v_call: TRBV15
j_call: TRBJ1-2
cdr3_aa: CATSARTGGLYGYTF

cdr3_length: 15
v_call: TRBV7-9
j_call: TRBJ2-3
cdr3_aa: CASSDGGRSTDTQYF

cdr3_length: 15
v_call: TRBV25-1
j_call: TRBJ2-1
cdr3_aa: CASSEVLGPYNEQFF

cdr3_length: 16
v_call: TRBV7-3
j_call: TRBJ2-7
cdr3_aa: CASSPAWTRNPYEQYF

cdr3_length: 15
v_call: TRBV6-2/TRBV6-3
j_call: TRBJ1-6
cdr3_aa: CASSLSQGADSPLHF

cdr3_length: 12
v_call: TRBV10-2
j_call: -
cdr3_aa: CASGGTRGIQYF

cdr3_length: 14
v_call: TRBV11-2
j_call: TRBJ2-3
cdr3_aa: CASSPTWGADTQYF

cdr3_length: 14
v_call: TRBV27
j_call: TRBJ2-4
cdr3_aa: CASSLSPIHDIQYF

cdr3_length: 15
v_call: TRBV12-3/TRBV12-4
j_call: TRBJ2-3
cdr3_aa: CASSLARLAPDTQYF